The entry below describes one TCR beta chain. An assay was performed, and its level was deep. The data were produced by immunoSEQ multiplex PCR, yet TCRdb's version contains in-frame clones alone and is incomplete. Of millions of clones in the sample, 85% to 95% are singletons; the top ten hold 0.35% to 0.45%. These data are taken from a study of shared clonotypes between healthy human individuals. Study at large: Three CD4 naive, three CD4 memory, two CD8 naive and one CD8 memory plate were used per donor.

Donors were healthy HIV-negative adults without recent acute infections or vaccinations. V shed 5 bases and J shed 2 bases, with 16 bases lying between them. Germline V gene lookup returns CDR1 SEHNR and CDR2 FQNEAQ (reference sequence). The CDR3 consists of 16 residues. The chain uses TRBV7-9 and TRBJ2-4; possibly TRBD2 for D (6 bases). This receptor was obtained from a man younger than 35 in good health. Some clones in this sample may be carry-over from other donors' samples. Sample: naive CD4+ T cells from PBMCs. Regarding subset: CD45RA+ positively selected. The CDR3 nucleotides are TGTGCCAGCAGCCCAACCGGGGGATTCTCCAAAAACATTCAGTACTTC. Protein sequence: CASSPTGGFSKNIQYF.